This passage covers 26 T cell receptor beta chains from one sample sequenced in a study of T cells after yellow fever vaccination. TCRdb called the 5' RACE reads again in MiXCR, with one record for every CDR3 protein. The sample holds hundreds of thousands of distinct CDR3 sequences, about 9.9% seen once. The sequencing used PBMCs, collected on the day of the first yellow fever vaccination. The receptors stem from a man aged 18 to 29 who received the YFV17D yellow fever vaccine.

This clonotype has just a few counts. The chain recombines TRBV6-6 with TRBJ1-5; 8 bases match TRBD1. CDR1 and CDR2 (germline): MNHNY, SVGAGI (reference sequence). V gave up 6 bases and J gave up 6 bases; unmatched junction bases: 4. CDR3 length: 13 amino acids. In nucleotides, the CDR3 is TGTGCCAGCAGCTCGACAGGGGTTCAGCCCCAGCATTTT. Its protein product is CASSSTGVQPQHF.

This chain links TRBV6-1 with TRBJ2-3, with D possibly TRBD1 on 6 matching bases. The CDR3 sequence is 13 residues long. Germline loops: CDR1 MNHNS, CDR2 SASEGT. Trimming shortened V by 7 bases and J by 1 base, and 9 bases separated the two germline ends. Written as DNA, the CDR3 is TGTGCCAGCAAGAGACAGGGCACAGATACGCAGTATTTT. This sequence encodes CASKRQGTDTQYF.

The chain employs TRBV5-1 and TRBJ2-3, with 9 bases lining up with TRBD2. V was pared by 0 bases and J by 1 base, with 6 bases of the junction left unmatched. CDR1 and CDR2 (germline): SGHRS, YFSETQ. The CDR3 has 17 residues. In DNA form, the CDR3 reads TGCGCCAGCAGCTTGGCCATAGCGGGGGCCGGCACAGATACGCAGTATTTT. Its translation is CASSLAIAGAGTDTQYF.

The V call is TRBV28, the J call TRBJ2-1, with no clear D. The CDR3 extends over 16 amino acids. CDR1 and CDR2 from the germline V gene are MDHEN and SYDVKM. The V end was cut by 5 bases, the J end by 4 bases, with 18 bases between. This CDR3 is CASSPSSADEYNEQFF. The CDR3, as DNA: TGTGCCAGCAGTCCCTCGTCAGCAGATGAATACAATGAGCAGTTCTTC.

This chain links TRBV25-1 with TRBJ2-2; 12 bases line up with TRBD2. J gave up 2 bases and V 4 bases, and 5 bases lay outside the gene matches. The V gene's germline CDR1 is MGHDK and CDR2 SYGVNS. The CDR3 has 17 amino acids. DNA of the CDR3: TGTGCCAGCAGTGTACTAGCGGGGGGTAAAAACACCGGGGAGCTGTTTTTT. This sequence encodes CASSVLAGGKNTGELFF.

The sample holds many counts of this clonotype. The CDR3 loop is CASGGGPSSYNEQFF. The DNA of the CDR3 is TGTGCCAGCGGAGGGGGGCCGAGCTCCTACAATGAGCAGTTCTTC. The chain links TRBV6-5 to TRBJ2-1; the D gene could be TRBD1 or TRBD2 (6 bases each). V lost 8 bases to trimming and J lost 0 bases, with 14 bases between them. In germline, CDR1 is MNHEY, CDR2 SVGAGI. The CDR3 consists of 15 residues.

This clonotype was seen a handful of times. The J gene is TRBJ1-1, the V gene TRBV7-9, with D unresolved. V dropped 2 bases and J dropped 5 bases, with 15 bases sitting between them. Germline V lookup: CDR1 SEHNR, CDR2 FQNEAQ (reference sequence). CDR3 length: 15 residues. CDR3 DNA sequence: TGTGCCAGCAGCTTATATCCGGGTGAGGAAACTGAAGCTTTCTTT. Amino acid sequence: CASSLYPGEETEAFF.

This clonotype was seen more than once but under ten times. V and J are TRBV7-2 and TRBJ1-1; no clear D gene. Germline V CDR1 and CDR2: SGHTA, FQGNSA. The CDR3 has 15 residues. Trimming cost V 5 bases and J 4 bases, with 17 bases left between them. CDR3 in amino acids: CASSLRHWVSTEAFF. In DNA, the CDR3 is TGTGCCAGCAGCCTACGGCACTGGGTCTCCACTGAAGCTTTCTTT.

This clonotype was observed a few times. The genes are TRBV27 and TRBJ2-7; unclear D gene. The germline CDR1 and CDR2 sequences are MNHEY and SMNVEV (reference sequence). Trimming pared 7 bases from V and 5 bases from J, leaving 15 bases between. CDR3 size: 13 residues. The CDR3 loop reads CASKAILSHEQYF. Written as DNA, the CDR3 is TGTGCCAGCAAAGCAATTCTGTCCCACGAGCAGTACTTC.

This clonotype was observed a few times. This chain uses TRBV7-3 with TRBJ2-7, with a weak D call TRBD1 (6 bases). Trimming took off 2 bases at V and 3 bases at J, with 14 bases between the two ends. CDR1 and CDR2 (germline): SGHTA, FQGTGA. CDR3 length: 15 residues. This chain's CDR3 is CASSLYQGSNYEQYV. DNA of the CDR3: TGTGCCAGCAGCTTATATCAGGGGTCAAACTACGAGCAGTACGTC.

This clonotype was picked up a small number of times. The chain combines TRBV6-1 with TRBJ1-5; tentatively, D is TRBD1 (5 bases). Germline assignment: CDR1 MNHNS and CDR2 SASEGT. The CDR3 is 15 residues long. V lost 6 bases and J 5 bases, leaving 17 bases between the germline ends. CDR3 region: CASRNDGGEHQPQHF. CDR3 DNA sequence: TGTGCCAGCAGGAACGATGGGGGGGAGCATCAGCCCCAGCATTTT.

This clonotype was picked up a small number of times. The CDR3 DNA sequence: TGTGCCAGCAGCCTCGAGACGAACACCATATATTTT. Protein: CASSLETNTIYF. The chain employs TRBV3-1 and TRBJ1-3; no reliable D call. The germline V gene has CDR1 LGHDT and CDR2 YNNKEL (reference sequence). Trimming cost V 4 bases and J 7 bases, with 8 bases left between them. The CDR3 runs to 12 residues.

This clonotype was found many times. The chain uses TRBV5-6 and TRBJ1-5; the match to TRBD1 covers 9 bases. The J segment lost 3 bases and the V segment lost 1 base, leaving 5 bases of the junction unmatched. Per the germline V gene, CDR1 is SGHDT and CDR2 is YYEEEE. The CDR3 extends over 16 amino acids. CDR3 sequence: CASSLLSQGANQPQHF. The CDR3 nucleotides read TGTGCCAGCAGCTTGCTATCACAGGGGGCCAATCAGCCCCAGCATTTT.

The chain links TRBV6-5 to TRBJ1-3, with 7 bases that match TRBD1. Per the germline V gene, CDR1 is MNHEY and CDR2 is SVGAGI. CDR3 size: 16 residues. V dropped 4 bases and J dropped 0; count of bases not matched to a gene: 6. CDR3 protein: CASSFGQAGSGNTIYF. The CDR3 nucleotides read TGTGCCAGCAGTTTCGGACAGGCCGGCTCTGGAAACACCATATATTTT.

J is TRBJ2-7 and V is TRBV20-1; 7 bases are shared with TRBD1. The trim removed 3 bases at V and 1 base at J, leaving 12 bases unmatched. Germline V gives CDR1 DFQATT, CDR2 SNEGSKA (reference sequence). This CDR3 contains 16 residues. CDR3 bases: TGCAGTGCTAGGCCCACAGGGGCGGCTATATCCTACGAGCAGTACTTC. It encodes CSARPTGAAISYEQYF.

This clonotype was detected a few times. J is TRBJ2-1 and V is TRBV4-1, with TRBD1 matching over 9 bases. The CDR3 loop spans 14 amino acids. Germline values: CDR1 MGHRA, CDR2 YSYEKL. Unmatched junction bases numbered 6, after V lost 4 bases and J lost 8 bases. CDR3 sequence (DNA): TGCGCCAGCAGCCTGGACAGGGGTTCTGATGAGCAGTTCTTC. It yields the protein CASSLDRGSDEQFF.

This clonotype has a handful of counts. This chain connects TRBV27 to TRBJ2-5, with D perhaps matching TRBD1 (7 bases). This CDR3 is built from 15 residues. Trimming removed 2 bases at V and 5 bases at J, with 15 bases between. In germline, CDR1 is MNHEY, CDR2 SMNVEV (reference sequence). The CDR3: CASSLTRTGGETQYF. The CDR3 region has the DNA TGTGCCAGCAGTTTAACTCGGACAGGAGGGGAGACCCAGTACTTC.

Only a few counts were recorded for this clonotype. V gene TRBV10-3 combines with J gene TRBJ2-3; D gene unclear. The germline V gene encodes CDR1 ENHRY and CDR2 SYGVKD. CDR3 size: 13 residues. V shed 8 bases and J shed 0 bases, with 9 bases lying between them. This chain's CDR3 is CAIGPDSTDTQYF. CDR3 in DNA: TGTGCCATCGGCCCGGACAGCACAGATACGCAGTATTTT.

This rearrangement joins TRBV6-6 to TRBJ1-1; D is perhaps TRBD1 (5 bases). The germline V and J ends were trimmed by 6 bases and 10 bases, with 15 bases remaining between them. Per germline, CDR1 MNHNY and CDR2 SVGAGI (reference sequence). This CDR3 is built from 12 residues. CDR3 residues: CASSPGGTRAFF. As DNA, the CDR3 is TGTGCCAGCAGCCCCGGGGGGACTCGAGCTTTCTTT.

The genes are TRBV10-3 and TRBJ2-7, with D possibly being TRBD2 (6 bases). Trimming took 10 bases from V and 0 from J, leaving 19 bases between them. This CDR3 comprises 15 residues. Germline V CDR1 and CDR2: ENHRY, SYGVKD. CDR3 amino acids: CATYATTGSSYEQYF. CDR3 nucleotide sequence: TGTGCCACCTACGCTACGACCGGGAGCTCCTACGAGCAGTACTTC.

Ten or more counts support this clonotype. This chain links TRBV5-1 with TRBJ2-5, with D possibly matching TRBD1 (6 bases). Germline V gene data show CDR1 as SGHRS and CDR2 as YFSETQ. Trimming cost V 6 bases and J 1 base, with 10 bases left between them. The CDR3 length is 13 residues. The CDR3 coding sequence is TGCGCCAGCAATGGACAGATCCAAGAGACCCAGTACTTC. It specifies CASNGQIQETQYF.

This clonotype showed up just a few times. The gene calls are TRBV7-3 and TRBJ1-6; 7 positions agree with TRBD1. CDR3 size: 15 residues. Germline V gives CDR1 SGHTA, CDR2 FQGTGA. The V gene end was trimmed by 3 bases and the J gene end by 6 bases; junction bases not matched to a gene: 5. CDR3 sequence reads: CASSFEGARNSPLHF. The CDR3 coding sequence is TGTGCCAGCAGCTTTGAGGGGGCGCGTAATTCACCCCTCCACTTT.

J is TRBJ2-4 and V is TRBV6-2 or TRBV6-3, with 9 bases identical to TRBD2. V shed 6 bases, J shed 7 bases, and the junction held 7 bases outside the gene matches. This CDR3 has 14 residues. From germline, CDR1 is MNHEY and CDR2 SVGEGT. The CDR3 DNA sequence: TGTGCCAGCAGCCTTAGCGGGGGAGTTAACATTCAGTACTTC. The encoded protein is CASSLSGGVNIQYF.

J is TRBJ1-1 and V is TRBV20-1, with D perhaps matching TRBD1 (5 bases). The CDR3 totals 12 residues. Between the trimmed V and J ends, which lost 6 bases and 7 bases, there was a span of 15 bases. Germline CDR1 and CDR2: DFQATT and SNEGSKA (reference sequence). DNA for the CDR3: TGCAGTGCGCCCGGGGAAACAGGTGAAGCTTTCTTT. It translates to CSAPGETGEAFF.

On this clonotype itself: Mismatch with germline at one junction end may stem from a read error. CDR3 protein: CACSLVSLNTEAFF. CDR3 in DNA: TGCGCCTGCAGCTTGGTGTCCCTAAACACTGAAGCTTTCTTT. The chain joins TRBV5-1 to TRBJ1-1; D is undetermined. Germline V gene lookup returns CDR1 SGHRS and CDR2 YFSETQ. The CDR3 is 14 amino acids.

This clonotype was counted many times. The rearrangement joins TRBV5-4 to TRBJ2-3; 11 nucleotides match TRBD2. Germline V CDR1 and CDR2: SGHNT, YYREEE (reference sequence). The CDR3 consists of 16 residues. V trimming: 5 bases; J trimming: 4 bases; junction bases outside the gene matches: 9. The CDR3 loop is CASRVRLAGLADTQYF. CDR3 nucleotide sequence: TGTGCCAGCAGGGTCCGACTAGCGGGGTTGGCAGATACGCAGTATTTT.